This T cell receptor beta chain was obtained from a study of regulatory T cells in long-lasting Graves disease. The CDR3 spans 19 residues. CDR1 and CDR2 (germline): MNHEY, SVGEGT. V lost 6 bases and J lost 0, with 26 bases in between. With regard to this clonotype: The antigen is unknown.

Study-wide results and caveats: Favored gene segments in persistent disease were TRBV28, TRBJ1-2 and TRBJ2-5.

Arm-PCR of CDR3 regions and iRepertoire HTBI primers were the basis on which TCR beta libraries were built. TCRdb redid the calling of the multiplex PCR reads with MiXCR, one entry per CDR3 protein. The sample holds about 470,000 distinct CDR3 sequences; about 15% are singletons and the top ten take 16%. Time point in this sample: newly diagnosed GD, antithyroid drugs for less than 3 months. Construction of the TCR library relied on RNA isolated from PBMCs. These data were also reused for a study on T cells in Graves' hyperthyroidism and ophthalmopathy. That investigation notes: Peripheral blood also featured most of the thyroid clonotypes expanded above 0.001.

The receptor was derived from a woman aged 25 to 39 with Graves disease. This specimen consisted of peripheral blood mononuclear cells (PBMCs), obtained at new diagnosis, from a patient treated with antithyroid drugs. The V call is TRBV6-2 or TRBV6-3, the J call TRBJ1-1; D gene ambiguous. The CDR3 spells CASSPPTRAWPTMNTEAFF. CDR3 DNA sequence: TGTGCCAGCAGCCCCCCGACGCGGGCTTGGCCGACAATGAACACTGAAGCTTTCTTT.